This passage covers 8 T cell receptor beta chains from one sample sequenced in a study of T cells in Graves' hyperthyroidism and ophthalmopathy. RNA transcripts provided the source from which TCR beta CDR3 regions were amplified. The TCR CDR3 was amplified in a first-round RT-PCR using the HTBI primer set. Each CDR3 protein is one row after TCRdb ran MiXCR on the multiplex PCR reads. The sample shows hundreds of thousands of distinct CDR3 sequences, under 25% of them seen only once. The material sequenced was blood. The receptors derive from a man aged 25-40 years with Graves' ophthalmopathy.

This clonotype showed up just a few times. This chain links TRBV4-2 with TRBJ1-1; maybe TRBD1 (5 bases). CDR3 length equals 15 residues. The V end lost 0 bases, the J end lost 0 bases, and 8 bases lay between the germline ends. CDR1 LGHNA and CDR2 YNFKEQ come from the germline V gene. CDR3 DNA sequence: TGTGCCAGCAGCCAAGAAGAGACAGTGAACACTGAAGCTTTCTTT. Translating gives CASSQEETVNTEAFF.

The table lists this clonotype with many counts. This chain connects TRBV11-2 to TRBJ2-1; D might be TRBD2 (6 bases). The CDR3 contains 20 residues. The germline V and J ends were trimmed by 0 bases and 1 base, with 22 bases remaining between them. In germline, CDR1 is SGHAT, CDR2 FQNNGV. The CDR3 nucleotides read TGTGCCAGCAGCTTAGAGGTCTTTTGGTACGTAGCGGAGTCCTACAATGAGCAGTTCTTC. Amino acids: CASSLEVFWYVAESYNEQFF.

This clonotype came up a few times. The chain joins TRBV5-1 to TRBJ2-2; unclear D gene. V dropped 0 bases and J dropped 1 base, with 7 bases sitting between them. The CDR3 totals 15 residues. The germline V gene encodes CDR1 SGHRS and CDR2 YFSETQ. Here the CDR3 reads CASSLETENTGELFF. The CDR3 DNA follows: TGCGCCAGCAGCTTGGAAACAGAGAACACCGGGGAGCTGTTTTTT.

This clonotype was seen just once. The chain links TRBV6-2 or TRBV6-3 to TRBJ2-7; possible D gene TRBD1, 5 bases. CDR1 MNHEY and CDR2 SVGEGT come from the germline V gene. The CDR3 has 13 amino acids. The V and J ends lost 8 bases and 3 bases respectively, with 14 bases between them. Here the CDR3 reads CASAGAGLYEQYF. The CDR3 DNA sequence: TGTGCCAGCGCTGGGGCAGGGCTCTACGAGCAGTACTTC.

Ten or more counts support this clonotype. The chain couples TRBV5-5 to TRBJ2-5; D is undetermined. V was trimmed by 0 bases and J by 4 bases, leaving 10 bases between them. Germline V gives CDR1 SGHKS, CDR2 YYEKEE (reference sequence). The CDR3 contains 14 residues. The CDR3 loop is CASSLEALSETQYF. CDR3 sequence (DNA): TGTGCCAGCAGCTTGGAAGCGCTTTCAGAGACCCAGTACTTC.

This clonotype was detected only a few times. The CDR3 DNA reads as TGTGCCAGCAGTATGGGGGTGGGCTCCTACGAGCAGTACTTC. It specifies CASSMGVGSYEQYF. The chain combines TRBV9 with TRBJ2-7; D possibly matches TRBD1 or TRBD2 (5 bases each). The CDR3 consists of 14 residues. CDR1 SGDLS and CDR2 YYNGEE come from the germline V gene. The V end lost 5 bases, the J end lost 0 bases, and 12 bases lay between the germline ends.

This clonotype was found a few times. V usage is TRBV12-3 or TRBV12-4 and J usage is TRBJ2-7, with 11 bases fitting TRBD1. Trimming at V came to 1 base and at J to 7 bases, leaving 6 bases not matched to a gene. The CDR3 loop spans 15 amino acids. The CDR3 sequence: CASSLVAGTGGEQYF. The CDR3 DNA is TGTGCCAGCAGTTTAGTTGCCGGGACAGGGGGAGAGCAGTACTTC.

The J gene is TRBJ2-3, the V gene TRBV20-1; 12 nucleotides align to TRBD2. The V and J ends lost 6 bases and 3 bases, in that order; junction bases with no gene match: 7. Germline V lookup: CDR1 DFQATT, CDR2 SNEGSKA (reference sequence). CDR3 length: 15 amino acids. In DNA form, the CDR3 reads TGCAGTGCACCGCCTAGCGGGAGGGCTACAGATACGCAGTATTTT. Translation: CSAPPSGRATDTQYF.